The 3 T cell receptor beta chains given below trace back to one sample, sequenced in a study of blood T cell repertoires in COVID-19. The data were produced by immunoSEQ multiplex PCR, yet TCRdb's version contains in-frame clones alone and is incomplete. The sample gives about 48,000 clones, over 80% of which show up once; less than 75% is in the top ten. The sample consisted of peripheral blood. The receptors were sampled from a man between 70 and 80 years old with acute or convalescent COVID-19.

This rearrangement joins TRBV6-5 to TRBJ2-7, with D tentatively TRBD2 (6 bases). Germline V gene sequence: CDR1 MNHEY, CDR2 SVGAGI. The CDR3 covers 14 residues. The V end lost 6 bases, the J end lost 3 bases, and 15 bases lay between the germline ends. The CDR3 nucleotides are TGTGCCAGCAGGCGGCCGGGACTTGGCTACGAGCAGTACTTC. Amino acids: CASRRPGLGYEQYF.

The CDR3 loop is CASRQTFREGTGEFF. The CDR3 region has the DNA TGTGCCAGCAGACAAACGTTTAGAGAGGGGACAGGAGAGTTCTTC. This chain joins TRBV7-9 and TRBJ2-1; 8 positions agree with TRBD1. Germline V gene sequence: CDR1 SEHNR, CDR2 FQNEAQ (reference sequence). J lost 14 bases, V lost 6 bases, and 18 bases had no gene match. The CDR3 runs to 15 residues.

The chain joins TRBV6-5 to TRBJ1-2; 9 bases agree with TRBD1. Germline loops: CDR1 MNHEY, CDR2 SVGAGI. With 7 bases clipped from V and 5 bases from J, the junction kept 5 bases outside the gene matches. The CDR3 consists of 13 residues. DNA of the CDR3: TGTGCCAGCAAACAGGGGGCAGGGTATGGCTACACCTTC. Residues: CASKQGAGYGYTF.